This T cell receptor (beta chain) was captured in a study of PD-L1 blockade in urothelial cancer. This clone was seen a few times. Assay: immunoSEQ multiplex PCR; the TCRdb copy retains only in-frame clones and omits some. The profile shows 70,000 to 75,000 clones, under 90% of them singletons. The clonotype was recovered from a man aged 65-85 years with urothelial cancer. Source: PBMCs, taken around atezolizumab (anti-PD-L1) treatment.

DNA of the CDR3: TGTGCCAGCAGTGAGCGGGGGGCTCATGGCTACACCTTC. Translating it yields CASSERGAHGYTF. The J gene is TRBJ1-2, the V gene TRBV25-1, with D maybe TRBD1 (6 bases). Germline-derived CDR1 and CDR2 are MGHDK and SYGVNS. V gave up 3 bases and J gave up 6 bases, with 11 bases separating them. The CDR3 is 13 amino acids.